These 10 T cell receptor beta chains were sequenced from one sample in a study of response to subunit inactivated influenza vaccine. TCRdb reanalysed the RT-PCR reads using MiXCR and keeps one entry per CDR3 protein. Of around 570,000 distinct CDR3 sequences in the sample, around 8% were seen once. The sample was PBMCs from blood, taken roughly 24 months after vaccination. The receptor set was obtained from a man aged 50 to 75 who received an inactivated influenza vaccine.

This clonotype has a count of ten or more. The genes are TRBV6-5 and TRBJ2-7; D is ambiguous. Per germline, CDR1 MNHEY and CDR2 SVGAGI. Between the trimmed V and J ends, which lost 5 bases and 0 bases, there was a span of 17 bases. The CDR3 loop spans 16 amino acids. The CDR3 is CASSTSDTRISYEQYF. The CDR3 nucleotides are TGTGCCAGCAGTACTTCAGACACCCGGATCTCCTACGAGCAGTACTTC.

The chain is built from TRBV5-1 and TRBJ1-4, with 9 bases that match TRBD1. Trimming took 7 bases from V and 3 from J; bases not matched to a gene: 10. This CDR3 comprises 16 residues. The V gene's germline CDR1 is SGHRS and CDR2 YFSETQ. The CDR3 spells CASSSTGGSSNEKLFF. DNA of the CDR3: TGCGCCAGCTCCTCGACAGGGGGATCATCTAATGAAAAACTGTTTTTT. The whole variable domain, filled in from reference TRBV5-1 and TRBJ1-4, reads KAGVTQTPRYLIKTRGQQVTLSCSPISGHRSVSWYQQTPGQGLQFLFEYFSETQRNKGNFPGRFSGRQFSNSRSEMNVSTLELGDSALYLCASSSTGGSSNEKLFFGSGTQLSVL.

This chain connects TRBV2 to TRBJ2-2; no reliable D call. Germline CDR1 reads SNHLY; CDR2 reads FYNNEI. This CDR3 contains 13 residues. With 6 bases removed from V and 2 bases from J, the gap between germline ends came to 7 bases. CDR3 in amino acids: CASRRVNTGELFF. CDR3 nucleotide sequence: TGTGCCAGCAGAAGGGTCAACACCGGGGAGCTGTTTTTT.

This clonotype was observed a few times. The genes are TRBV4-3 and TRBJ1-2, with D unresolved. Trimming removed 0 bases at V and 8 bases at J, with 13 bases between. This CDR3 region has 14 residues. In germline, CDR1 is LGHNA, CDR2 YSLEER. This CDR3 reads CASSQESFSGGYTF. In DNA, the CDR3 is TGCGCCAGCAGCCAAGAGAGCTTTTCCGGGGGCTACACCTTC.

The table lists this clonotype with a count of one. The chain links TRBV28 to TRBJ2-6; D remains unclear. V dropped 5 bases and J dropped 2 bases, with 16 bases sitting between them. CDR1 is MDHEN, CDR2 SYDVKM, per germline. The CDR3 totals 17 residues. The CDR3 nucleotides read TGTGCCAGCAGTCCTGTACCGGTCCTGGCTGGGGCCAACGTCCTGACTTTC. Amino acids: CASSPVPVLAGANVLTF.

The chain recombines TRBV5-1 with TRBJ2-1, with D possibly being TRBD1 or TRBD2 (6 bases each). This CDR3 has 16 amino acids. V gave up 4 bases and J gave up 0 bases, with 14 bases separating them. CDR1 SGHRS and CDR2 YFSETQ come from the germline V gene. This chain's CDR3 is CASSRDGGRSYNEQFF. The CDR3 DNA reads as TGCGCCAGCAGCCGGGATGGGGGGCGCTCCTACAATGAGCAGTTCTTC.

The V and J genes are TRBV20-1 and TRBJ1-4, with D tentatively TRBD1 (6 bases). V was trimmed by 2 bases and J by 5 bases, leaving 18 bases between them. Germline V gene lookup returns CDR1 DFQATT and CDR2 SNEGSKA (reference sequence). CDR3 length: 16 amino acids. The CDR3 is CSARPDWTALNEKLFF. The CDR3 bases are TGCAGTGCTAGACCAGATTGGACAGCTTTGAATGAAAAACTGTTTTTT.

J is TRBJ2-1 and V is TRBV4-3; D could derive from TRBD1 or TRBD2 (5 bases each). The ends were cut back, 3 bases at V and 9 bases at J, with 12 bases in the middle. In germline, CDR1 is LGHNA, CDR2 YSLEER. This CDR3 has 13 residues. The CDR3 is CASSQGTLAEQFF. In DNA form, the CDR3 reads TGCGCCAGCAGCCAGGGGACCCTCGCTGAGCAGTTCTTC.

Ten or more counts support this clonotype. This chain joins TRBV7-9 and TRBJ2-3, with 7 nucleotides matching TRBD2. The CDR3 sequence is 17 residues long. Germline CDR1 is SEHNR and CDR2 is FQNEAQ (reference sequence). After removal of 1 base from V and 2 bases from J, the junction contained 9 bases not matched to a gene. The CDR3 sequence is CASSLEGTTIITDTQYF. In DNA form, the CDR3 reads TGTGCCAGCAGCTTAGAAGGGACTACAATAATCACAGATACGCAGTATTTT.

This clonotype was observed many times. The chain links TRBV4-1 to TRBJ1-4; 7 positions match TRBD1. Germline lookup yields CDR1 MGHRA and CDR2 YSYEKL. The CDR3 length is 17 residues. Germline trimming cut 4 bases from V and 0 bases from J; bases unmatched to any gene: 8. CDR3 region: CASSRTGAVATNEKLFF. CDR3 nucleotides: TGCGCCAGCAGCCGGACAGGTGCTGTTGCAACTAATGAAAAACTGTTTTTT.